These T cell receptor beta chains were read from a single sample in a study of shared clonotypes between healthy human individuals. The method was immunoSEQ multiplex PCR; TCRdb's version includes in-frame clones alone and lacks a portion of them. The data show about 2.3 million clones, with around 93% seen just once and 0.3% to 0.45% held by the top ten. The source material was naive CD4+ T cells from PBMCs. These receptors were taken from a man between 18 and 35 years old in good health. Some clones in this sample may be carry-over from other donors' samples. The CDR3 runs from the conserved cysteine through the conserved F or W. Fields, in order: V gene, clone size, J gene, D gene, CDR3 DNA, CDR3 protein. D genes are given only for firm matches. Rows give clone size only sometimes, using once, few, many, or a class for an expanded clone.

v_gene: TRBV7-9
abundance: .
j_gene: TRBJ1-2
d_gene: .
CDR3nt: TGTGCCAGCAGCCTCGGGACGTCGGGGGGGCAAGATGGCTACACCTTC
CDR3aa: CASSLGTSGGQDGYTF

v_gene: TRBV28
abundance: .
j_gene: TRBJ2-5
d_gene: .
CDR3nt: TGTGCCAGCAGTTTTCGCGAGGGTCTAGCGAGAGGCGAGACCCAGTACTTC
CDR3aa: CASSFREGLARGETQYF

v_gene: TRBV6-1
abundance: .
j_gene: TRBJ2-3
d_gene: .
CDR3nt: TGTGCCAGCAGTGACCCGACCACAGATACGCAGTATTTT
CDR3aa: CASSDPTTDTQYF

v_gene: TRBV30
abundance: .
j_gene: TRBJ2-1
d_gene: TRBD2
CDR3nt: TGTGCCTGGAGCCCGACTAGCGGGAGATACAATGAGCAGTTCTTC
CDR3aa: CAWSPTSGRYNEQFF

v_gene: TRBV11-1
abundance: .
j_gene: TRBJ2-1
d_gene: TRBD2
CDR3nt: TGTGCCAGCAGCTTAGGGGCTAGCGGGACAAGCTCCTACAATGAGCAGTTCTTC
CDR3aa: CASSLGASGTSSYNEQFF

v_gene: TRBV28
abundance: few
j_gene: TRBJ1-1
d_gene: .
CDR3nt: TGTGCCAGCAGTTTTGTTCCGGACAGCAACACTGAAGCTTTCTTT
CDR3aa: CASSFVPDSNTEAFF

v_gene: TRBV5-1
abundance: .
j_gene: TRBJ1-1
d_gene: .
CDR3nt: TGCGCCAGCAGAAAAGGCATCGGGGAAAGAGAAGCTTTCTTT
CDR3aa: CASRKGIGEREAFF

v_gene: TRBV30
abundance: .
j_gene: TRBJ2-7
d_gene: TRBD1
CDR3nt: TGTGCCTGGCTGCCGGGACAGGGTCCCCACGAGCAGTACTTC
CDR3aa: CAWLPGQGPHEQYF

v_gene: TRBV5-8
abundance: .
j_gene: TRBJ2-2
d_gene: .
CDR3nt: TGTGCCAGCAGCTTGGACACGAACACCGGGGAGCTGTTTTTT
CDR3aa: CASSLDTNTGELFF

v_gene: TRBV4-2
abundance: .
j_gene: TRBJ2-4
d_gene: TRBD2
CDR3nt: TGTGCCAGCAGCCAATCGAAGGGACTATACAAAAACATTCAGTACTTC
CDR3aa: CASSQSKGLYKNIQYF

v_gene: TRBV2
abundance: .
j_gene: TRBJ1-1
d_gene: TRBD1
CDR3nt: TGTGCCAGCAGTGGGGACAGAAACACTGAAGCTTTCTTT
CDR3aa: CASSGDRNTEAFF

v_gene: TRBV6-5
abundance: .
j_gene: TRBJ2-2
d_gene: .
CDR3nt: TGTGCCAGCAGTTACTCGGGGAGCGCCCATAAGGGGGAGCTGTTTTTT
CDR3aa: CASSYSGSAHKGELFF

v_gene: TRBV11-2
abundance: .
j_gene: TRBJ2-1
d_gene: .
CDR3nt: TGTGCCAGCAGCTTAGGCCCCTTAGGAGTCAATGAGCAGTTCTTC
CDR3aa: CASSLGPLGVNEQFF

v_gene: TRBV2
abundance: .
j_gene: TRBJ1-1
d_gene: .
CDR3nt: TGTGCCAGCACCGAGAGGCGGCAGATGAACACTGAAGCTTTCTTT
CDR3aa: CASTERRQMNTEAFF

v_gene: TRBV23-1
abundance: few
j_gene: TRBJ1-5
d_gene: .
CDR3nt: TGCGCCAGCAGTCAGTCGAATCAGCCCCAGCATTTT
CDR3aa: CASSQSNQPQHF

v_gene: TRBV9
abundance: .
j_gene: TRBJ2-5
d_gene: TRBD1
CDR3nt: TGTGCCAGCAGCCCCGGGACAGCTCCAGAGACCCAGTACTTC
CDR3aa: CASSPGTAPETQYF

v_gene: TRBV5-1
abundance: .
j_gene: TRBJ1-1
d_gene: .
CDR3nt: TGCGCCAGCAGCTTGAACACATTGAACACTGAAGCTTTCTTT
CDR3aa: CASSLNTLNTEAFF

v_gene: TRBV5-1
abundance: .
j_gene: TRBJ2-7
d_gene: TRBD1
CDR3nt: TGCGCCAGCAGCTTGGATGGGACAGGGGGCTACGAGCAGTACTTC
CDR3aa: CASSLDGTGGYEQYF

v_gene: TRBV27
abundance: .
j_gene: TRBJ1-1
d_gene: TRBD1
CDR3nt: TGTGCCAGCAGTTCCGTTAGGGACAGGGAAGCTTTCTTT
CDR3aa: CASSSVRDREAFF

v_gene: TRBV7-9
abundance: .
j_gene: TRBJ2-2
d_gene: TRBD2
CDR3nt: TGTGCCAGCAGCTCTGTCGGGGGGACCCCACGGGGCGGGGAGCTGTTTTTT
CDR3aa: CASSSVGGTPRGGELFF

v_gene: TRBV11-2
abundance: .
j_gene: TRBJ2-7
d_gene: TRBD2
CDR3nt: TGTGCCAGCAGCTATGGCGGGGGCTCCTACGAGCAGTACTTC
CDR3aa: CASSYGGGSYEQYF

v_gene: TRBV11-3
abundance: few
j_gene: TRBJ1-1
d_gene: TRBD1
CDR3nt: TGTGCCAGCAGTCTCCGGGACAGGAACACTGAAGCTTTCTTT
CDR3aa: CASSLRDRNTEAFF

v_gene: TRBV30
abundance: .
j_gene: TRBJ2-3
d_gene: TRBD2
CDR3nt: TGTGCCCCCGGGAGCGGGAGTCTATGTTTCGGCACAGATACGCAGTATTTT
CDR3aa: CAPGSGSLCFGTDTQYF

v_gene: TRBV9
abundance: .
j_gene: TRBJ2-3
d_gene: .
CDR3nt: TGTGCCAGCAGCTATACCAGCCTCACTAGCACAGATACGCAGTATTTT
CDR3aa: CASSYTSLTSTDTQYF